This TCR beta chain appears in the sequencing data of a study of Ad26.COV2.S vaccination and SARS-CoV-2 variants. Turning to the study itself: Of the COV1001 trial arms, the Ad26.COV2.S arm included the donor.

Points from the study as a whole: TCR breadth and depth estimates may have understated total T cell responses.

Trimming left V 9 bases short and J 2 bases short, with 19 bases between. Germline V gene data show CDR1 as SEHNR and CDR2 as FQNEAQ (reference sequence). The CDR3 sequence is 15 residues long. Clones were sequenced by immunoSEQ multiplex PCR, and TCRdb holds only the in-frame ones, with some missing. In the table there are about 320,000 clones, roughly nine tenths of which are singletons. Treatment in this sample: roughly 20 received Ad26.COV2.S at low or high dose, single or two shots; about 5 received placebo; per-sample allocation not given. At day 63 after the first vaccine or placebo injection, samples were drawn. With regard to this clone: Its antigen is not known.

The clonotype originates from a person aged 18-65 years who received the Ad26.COV2.S COVID-19 vaccine or a placebo. The V call is TRBV7-9, the J call TRBJ1-2; unclear D gene. The specimen was peripheral blood, collected in a trial of Ad26.COV2.S vaccine versus placebo. Written as DNA, the CDR3 is TGTGCCAGTCAGACACCCAAGACCAGCAACTATGGCTACACCTTC. It encodes CASQTPKTSNYGYTF.